The 19 T cell receptor beta chains listed next were all sequenced from one sample in a study of T cells in Graves' hyperthyroidism and ophthalmopathy. RNA transcripts provided the source from which TCR beta CDR3 regions were amplified. The TCR CDR3 was amplified in a first-round RT-PCR using the HTBI primer set. MiXCR, run by TCRdb on the multiplex PCR reads, gives a single entry per CDR3 protein. The sample has 350,000 to 400,000 distinct CDR3 sequences, 15% seen once. Sequencing was performed on blood. Source of these receptors: a woman under 40 with Graves' hyperthyroidism.

This sequence joins TRBV3-1 and TRBJ2-6, with a tentative D call TRBD2 (5 bases). Between the trimmed V and J ends, which lost 4 bases and 4 bases, there was a span of 11 bases. Germline lookup yields CDR1 LGHDT and CDR2 YNNKEL (reference sequence). This CDR3 spans 15 amino acids. The CDR3 sequence: CASSPRTGGANVLTF. CDR3 nucleotides: TGTGCCAGCAGCCCACGGACGGGGGGGGCCAACGTCCTGACTTTC.

This clonotype was seen at least ten times. This rearrangement joins TRBV20-1 to TRBJ2-7; TRBD1 matches at 7 bases. The CDR3 contains 13 residues. Germline-derived CDR1 and CDR2 are DFQATT and SNEGSKA (reference sequence). V was clipped by 5 bases and J by 3 bases; unmatched bases: 7. CDR3 amino acids: CSAPTTGVYEQYF. The CDR3 DNA reads TGCAGTGCTCCAACCACAGGGGTCTACGAGCAGTACTTC.

As to this clonotype: A read error is possible here, since a much larger clone lies one base away. The CDR3 DNA reads TGTGCCACCAGGGAGGGGTTAAGAGAGGTGGATACGCGGTATTTT. Its protein is CATREGLREVDTRYF. The chain recombines TRBV15 with TRBJ2-3; perhaps TRBD2 as D (6 bases). Germline V lookup: CDR1 LNHNV, CDR2 YYDKDF (reference sequence). The CDR3 length is 15 residues.

This clonotype was found many times. The chain's CDR3 is CASSFGVRQGQETQYF. The CDR3 nucleotides read TGTGCCAGCAGTTTTGGGGTTCGACAGGGACAAGAGACCCAGTACTTC. The gene calls are TRBV28 and TRBJ2-5, with 7 bases that match TRBD1. V trimming: 3 bases; J trimming: 2 bases; junction bases outside the gene matches: 9. This CDR3 has 16 amino acids. Germline assignment: CDR1 MDHEN and CDR2 SYDVKM.

This clonotype was recorded many times. The V and J genes are TRBV30 and TRBJ1-2; 8 positions agree with TRBD1. CDR1 and CDR2 from the germline V gene are GTSNPN and SVGIG (reference sequence). V shed 1 base and J 3 bases; nucleotides not matched to a gene: 1. This CDR3 contains 13 residues. The CDR3 nucleotides are TGTGCCTGGAGTGGACAGGGGTACTATGGCTACACCTTC. Amino acid sequence: CAWSGQGYYGYTF.

This clonotype has at least ten counts. J is TRBJ1-4 and V is TRBV5-5, with 11 bases aligning to TRBD1. Germline CDR1 SGHKS, CDR2 YYEKEE (reference sequence). With 5 bases clipped from V and 7 bases from J, the junction kept 1 base outside the gene matches. The CDR3 is 13 residues long. This CDR3 reads CASRGTGGEKLFF. In DNA form, the CDR3 reads TGTGCCAGCAGGGGGACAGGGGGTGAAAAACTGTTTTTT. The full variable domain, its missing parts supplied by reference TRBV5-5 and TRBJ1-4, is DAGVTQSPTHLIKTRGQQVTLRCSPISGHKSVSWYQQVLGQGPQFIFQYYEKEERGRGNFPDRFSARQFPNYSSELNVNALLLGDSALYLCASRGTGGEKLFFGSGTQLSVL.

This clonotype was recorded at least ten times. This chain connects TRBV2 to TRBJ1-5; D may be TRBD1 (6 bases). The CDR3 runs 14 residues. Trimming stripped 5 bases from V and 6 bases from J, with 14 bases between. Germline CDR1 is SNHLY and CDR2 is FYNNEI. CDR3: CASSMGQGVQPQHF. The CDR3 DNA sequence: TGTGCCAGCAGTATGGGACAAGGGGTTCAGCCCCAGCATTTT.

This clonotype was seen more than once but under ten times. V usage is TRBV12-5 and J usage is TRBJ2-1, with D perhaps matching TRBD2 (5 bases). Trimming pared 6 bases from V and 3 bases from J, leaving 9 bases between. Germline CDR1 is LGHNT and CDR2 is FRNRAP. The CDR3 sequence is 13 residues long. The CDR3 here is CASGRGGYNEQFF. DNA of the CDR3: TGTGCTAGTGGCCGCGGAGGCTACAATGAGCAGTTCTTC. The whole variable domain, remainder taken from reference TRBV12-5 and TRBJ2-1, is DARVTQTPRHKVTEMGQEVTMRCQPILGHNTVFWYRQTMMQGLELLAYFRNRAPLDDSGMPKDRFSAEMPDATLATLKIQPSEPRDSAVYFCASGRGGYNEQFFGPGTRLTVL.

The V and J genes are TRBV5-1 and TRBJ1-2; tentative D call: TRBD1 (5 bases). The V and J ends lost 0 bases and 7 bases respectively, with 16 bases between them. The CDR3 has 15 amino acids. Germline V gives CDR1 SGHRS, CDR2 YFSETQ. CDR3 in amino acids: CASSLALRDRGGYTF. CDR3 sequence (DNA): TGCGCCAGCAGCTTGGCCCTTAGGGACCGGGGTGGCTACACCTTC.

The chain employs TRBV5-1 and TRBJ2-5; a weak D match, TRBD2 (5 bases). Germline V gene lookup returns CDR1 SGHRS and CDR2 YFSETQ. The CDR3 runs 13 residues. The V end was cut by 0 bases, the J end by 5 bases, with 8 bases between. The CDR3 coding sequence is TGCGCCAGCAGCTTGGGGGAGACCGAGACCCAGTACTTC. The encoded protein is CASSLGETETQYF.

Only a few counts were recorded for this clonotype. V gene TRBV9 combines with J gene TRBJ2-2; 7 bases agree with TRBD2. The germline CDR1 and CDR2 sequences are SGDLS and YYNGEE. V trimming: 0 bases; J trimming: 0 bases; junction bases outside the gene matches: 8. This CDR3 comprises 18 residues. The CDR3 is CASSVATPGGPNTGELFF. CDR3 nucleotides: TGTGCCAGCAGCGTAGCTACCCCGGGGGGTCCGAACACCGGGGAGCTGTTTTTT. Combining the CDR3 with reference TRBV9 and TRBJ2-2 gives the whole variable domain DSGVTQTPKHLITATGQRVTLRCSPRSGDLSVYWYQQSLDQGLQFLIQYYNGEERAKGNILERFSAQQFPDLHSELNLSSLELGDSALYFCASSVATPGGPNTGELFFGEGSRLTVL.

This chain connects TRBV27 to TRBJ2-5; TRBD2 matches 9 bases. The CDR3 is made up of 12 amino acids. Germline loops: CDR1 MNHEY, CDR2 SMNVEV (reference sequence). DNA for the CDR3: TGTGAGGCGGGGGGGGTGGGAGAGACCCAGTACTTC. Protein sequence: CEAGGVGETQYF.

The J gene is TRBJ2-1, the V gene TRBV2; 13 nucleotides align to TRBD2. Looked up from germline, CDR1 is SNHLY and CDR2 is FYNNEI. After removal of 8 bases from V and 8 bases from J, the junction contained 15 bases not matched to a gene. The CDR3 totals 17 residues. The CDR3 DNA sequence: TGTGCCAGCGGGGGACTAGCGGGAAAGGCGGGAGACGATGAGCAGTTCTTC. Translation: CASGGLAGKAGDDEQFF.

The chain links TRBV20-1 to TRBJ2-7, with a tentative D call TRBD2 (7 bases). Germline V lookup: CDR1 DFQATT, CDR2 SNEGSKA (reference sequence). V lost 6 bases and J lost 7, with 19 bases in between. The CDR3 length is 13 residues. CDR3 sequence reads: CSAGRGDEREQYF. The CDR3 DNA is TGCAGTGCAGGGAGGGGGGACGAACGGGAGCAGTACTTC.

This clonotype has a handful of counts. The genes are TRBV5-6 and TRBJ2-5; no reliable D call. Germline V gives CDR1 SGHDT, CDR2 YYEEEE. CDR3 length: 15 amino acids. V lost 4 bases to trimming and J lost 1 base, with 14 bases between them. The CDR3 DNA reads TGTGCCAGCAGCGTAGGAGCCAGGAGCCAAGAGACCCAGTACTTC. Amino acids: CASSVGARSQETQYF.

This clonotype was found a few times. The J gene is TRBJ2-3, the V gene TRBV28; maybe TRBD2 (6 bases). The CDR3 sequence is 17 residues long. CDR1 and CDR2 from the germline V gene are MDHEN and SYDVKM. The ends were cut back, 7 bases at V and 4 bases at J, with 24 bases in the middle. The chain's CDR3 is CASTKSPGTGVSDTQYF. DNA for the CDR3: TGTGCCAGCACCAAATCTCCCGGGACTGGGGTCTCAGATACGCAGTATTTT.

This sequence joins TRBV5-1 and TRBJ2-1; possibly TRBD1 or TRBD2 for D (6 bases each). The ends were cut back, 4 bases at V and 7 bases at J, with 15 bases in the middle. CDR1 and CDR2 from the germline V gene are SGHRS and YFSETQ. CDR3 length: 14 amino acids. CDR3 DNA sequence: TGCGCCAGCAGCCTGGCGTGGGGGGCGAATGAGCAGTTCTTC. Its protein is CASSLAWGANEQFF.

Only a few counts were recorded for this clonotype. The chain couples TRBV7-9 to TRBJ1-5, with D tentatively TRBD1 (5 bases). The CDR3 has 16 residues. CDR1 is SEHNR and CDR2 is FQNEAQ in the germline V gene (reference sequence). The V end lost 4 bases, the J end lost 4 bases, and 17 bases lay between the germline ends. The CDR3 spells CASSSWWGEGNQPQHF. CDR3 DNA: TGTGCCAGCAGCTCTTGGTGGGGGGAAGGAAATCAGCCCCAGCATTTT. Full variable domain (remainder filled in from reference TRBV7-9 and TRBJ1-5): DTGVSQNPRHKITKRGQNVTFRCDPISEHNRLYWYRQTLGQGPEFLTYFQNEAQLEKSRLLSDRFSAERPKGSFSTLEIQRTEQGDSAMYLCASSSWWGEGNQPQHFGDGTRLSIL.

The CDR3 DNA reads as TGTGCCAGCAGCTTAGTAGGACACAAAGAGACCCAGTACTTC. Translation: CASSLVGHKETQYF. The genes are TRBV7-9 and TRBJ2-5, with D possibly being TRBD1 (5 bases). Germline CDR1 reads SEHNR; CDR2 reads FQNEAQ (reference sequence). V dropped 1 base and J dropped 3 bases, with 9 bases sitting between them. This CDR3 has 14 amino acids.